Below are 27 T cell receptor beta chains sequenced from a single sample in a study of identifying expanded T cells in peripheral blood. This table comes from immunoSEQ multiplex PCR, and its TCRdb copy is limited to in-frame clones, with some not included. The sample comprises about 97,000 clones, approximately 88% of which are singletons, and less than 15% rests with the top ten. Sequencing input: blood. These receptors all come from a person aged 18 to 75 in good health.

The rearrangement joins TRBV4-1 to TRBJ1-2; D might be TRBD1 (5 bases). The germline gives CDR1 MGHRA, CDR2 YSYEKL. The ends were cut back, 0 bases at V and 8 bases at J, with 19 bases in the middle. The length of the CDR3 is 16 residues. CDR3 DNA: TGCGCCAGCAGCCAAGATCTTTTCGGTGAGCCAGGGGGCTACACCTTC. Residues: CASSQDLFGEPGGYTF.

The rearrangement joins TRBV5-1 to TRBJ2-3; no clear D. In germline, CDR1 is SGHRS, CDR2 YFSETQ. The CDR3 loop spans 12 amino acids. V was trimmed by 6 bases and J by 1 base, leaving 6 bases between them. CDR3 nucleotides: TGCGCCAGCAAGGGTGGCACAGATACGCAGTATTTT. It translates to CASKGGTDTQYF.

The V call is TRBV7-2, the J call TRBJ2-1, with D maybe TRBD2 (5 bases). The CDR3 is made up of 15 amino acids. Germline V gene data show CDR1 as SGHTA and CDR2 as FQGNSA. Trimming removed 8 bases from V and 5 bases from J, with 19 bases in between. The CDR3 loop reads CASVEVRALHNEQFF. Here the CDR3 DNA reads TGTGCCAGCGTCGAGGTGAGGGCTCTACACAATGAGCAGTTCTTC.

The chain has TRBV7-9 and TRBJ2-1; 9 nucleotides agree with TRBD2. The CDR3 runs to 16 residues. The germline V gene has CDR1 SEHNR and CDR2 FQNEAQ (reference sequence). Trimming took 5 bases from V and 7 from J; bases not matched to a gene: 12. The CDR3: CASSPYRLAARNEQFF. CDR3 DNA sequence: TGTGCCAGCAGCCCGTACAGACTAGCGGCGAGGAATGAGCAGTTCTTC.

A few counts support this clone. J is TRBJ2-1 and V is TRBV27; unclear D gene. Trimming cost V 7 bases and J 2 bases, with 12 bases left between them. CDR3 size: 14 residues. CDR1 MNHEY and CDR2 SMNVEV come from the germline V gene (reference sequence). The chain's CDR3 is CASKTGSPYNEQFF. The CDR3 DNA is TGTGCCAGCAAGACCGGGTCCCCCTACAATGAGCAGTTCTTC.

The gene calls are TRBV27 and TRBJ2-3; maybe TRBD1 (5 bases). The V gene lost 1 base and the J gene lost 6 bases, with 5 bases spanning the gap. Germline V CDR1 and CDR2: MNHEY, SMNVEV (reference sequence). CDR3 length: 12 residues. The CDR3 sequence: CASSLWGDTQYF. The CDR3 coding sequence is TGTGCCAGCAGTTTATGGGGCGATACGCAGTATTTT.

V and J are TRBV6-6 and TRBJ1-3; no reliable D call. The CDR3 consists of 14 residues. Per the germline V gene, CDR1 is MNHNY and CDR2 is SVGAGI (reference sequence). V was clipped by 11 bases and J by 4 bases, with 18 bases between them. The CDR3 bases are TGTGCCCTAAGGTCGGGGAGCCAGGGAAACACCATATATTTT. Protein product: CALRSGSQGNTIYF.

This chain uses TRBV7-9 with TRBJ1-3; the D is unclear. The CDR3 sequence is 15 residues long. Trimming pared 0 bases from V and 2 bases from J, leaving 8 bases between. Germline V gene sequence: CDR1 SEHNR, CDR2 FQNEAQ (reference sequence). The CDR3 DNA reads as TGTGCCAGCAGCTTAGCGGTTACCACTGGAAACACCATATATTTT. This sequence encodes CASSLAVTTGNTIYF.

The CDR3 DNA follows: TGCAGCGTCGGGACCTACTTTGGTGAAAAACTGTTTTTT. This encodes CSVGTYFGEKLFF. The chain carries TRBV29-1 and TRBJ1-4, with a weak D call TRBD1 (5 bases). The CDR3 is made up of 13 amino acids. CDR1 and CDR2 (germline): SQVTM, ANQGSEA. The germline V and J ends were trimmed by 6 bases and 7 bases, with 15 bases remaining between them.

V and J are TRBV7-2 and TRBJ1-5, with TRBD1 as a possible D gene (5 bases). CDR3 length: 13 residues. The germline V and J ends were trimmed by 3 bases and 5 bases, with 8 bases remaining between them. Germline V gene lookup returns CDR1 SGHTA and CDR2 FQGNSA. DNA for the CDR3: TGTGCCAGCAGCTTGTGGGGGTATCAGCCCCAGCATTTT. It is translated as CASSLWGYQPQHF.

The chain has TRBV21-1 and TRBJ2-3; the table's D call TRBD2 went unverified against the DNA. TRBV21-1 is tagged as a pseudogene. This CDR3 region has 14 residues. CDR3 residues: CASMSGAPTDTQYF. The CDR3 bases are TGTGCCAGCATGAGCGGGGCCCCCACAGATACGCAGTATTTT.

The chain is built from TRBV4-3 and TRBJ1-5, with TRBD1 as a possible D gene (5 bases). V lost 4 bases to trimming and J lost 5 bases, with 9 bases between them. Germline V gene data show CDR1 as LGHNA and CDR2 as YSLEER. The CDR3 totals 13 residues. CDR3 nucleotides: TGCGCCAGCAGCCTCCGGGGGGATCAGCCCCAGCATTTT. Its translation is CASSLRGDQPQHF.

This clone was seen once. This chain's CDR3 is CASSQDRASRELFF. The DNA for the CDR3 is TGCGCCAGCAGCCAAGATAGGGCCTCTCGGGAGCTGTTTTTT. The J gene is TRBJ2-2, the V gene TRBV4-3; D is ambiguous. V lost 0 bases and J 9 bases, leaving 11 bases between the germline ends. The germline V gene has CDR1 LGHNA and CDR2 YSLEER. The CDR3 spans 14 residues.

By share, this clone ranks as medium-sized. This sequence joins TRBV27 and TRBJ2-1, with 12 bases lining up with TRBD2. This CDR3 is 16 amino acids long. The V gene's germline CDR1 is MNHEY and CDR2 SMNVEV (reference sequence). V was clipped by 7 bases and J by 3 bases; unmatched bases: 7. CDR3 in amino acids: CASNRLAGADYNEQFF. The CDR3 bases are TGTGCCAGCAACAGACTAGCGGGGGCGGACTACAATGAGCAGTTCTTC.

This clone was seen a handful of times. J is TRBJ1-5 and V is TRBV19, with a tentative D call TRBD1 (5 bases). Germline V lookup: CDR1 LNHDA, CDR2 SQIVND (reference sequence). The germline V and J ends were trimmed by 7 bases and 7 bases, with 11 bases remaining between them. The CDR3 is made up of 12 amino acids. The CDR3 loop is CASTPGVQPQHF. The CDR3 DNA sequence: TGTGCCAGTACCCCGGGGGTCCAGCCCCAGCATTTT. Complete variable domain (other parts from reference TRBV19 and TRBJ1-5): DGGITQSPKYLFRKEGQNVTLSCEQNLNHDAMYWYRQDPGQGLRLIYYSQIVNDFQKGDIAEGYSVSREKKESFPLTVTSAQKNPTAFYLCASTPGVQPQHFGDGTRLSIL.

The chain is built from TRBV18 and TRBJ1-2; D uncertain. The CDR3 has 13 residues. The ends were cut back, 2 bases at V and 4 bases at J, with 8 bases in the middle. The germline CDR1 and CDR2 sequences are KGHSH and LQKENI. The CDR3: CASSPGAAYGYTF. For the CDR3, the DNA is TGTGCCAGCTCACCAGGTGCGGCCTATGGCTACACCTTC.

The genes are TRBV18 and TRBJ1-1; D unclear. Germline V CDR1 and CDR2: KGHSH, LQKENI. V was shortened by 2 bases and J by 1 base, with 8 bases between the two germline ends. The CDR3 spans 14 residues. CDR3 loop: CASSPSSQNTEAFF. CDR3 nucleotide sequence: TGTGCCAGCTCACCATCATCACAGAACACTGAAGCTTTCTTT.

The chain recombines TRBV11-3 with TRBJ1-1, with D hard to call. This CDR3 is 13 amino acids long. Germline CDR1 SGHNT, CDR2 YENEEA. V lost 4 bases to trimming and J lost 1 base, with 7 bases between them. Written as DNA, the CDR3 is TGTGCCAGCAGCTCCACCCCGAACACTGAAGCTTTCTTT. It translates to CASSSTPNTEAFF.

V usage is TRBV28 and J usage is TRBJ1-1; TRBD1 might be the D (6 bases). CDR1 is MDHEN, CDR2 SYDVKM, per germline. The CDR3 loop spans 12 amino acids. V was cut by 8 bases and J by 3 bases, with 10 bases left in between. The CDR3 spells CASGEGDTEAFF. The CDR3 nucleotides read TGTGCCAGCGGGGAGGGGGACACTGAAGCTTTCTTT.

The V call is TRBV11-2, the J call TRBJ1-4; 7 nucleotides line up with TRBD1. The germline CDR1 and CDR2 sequences are SGHAT and FQNNGV. The CDR3 has 13 residues. V shed 4 bases, J shed 7 bases, and the junction held 3 bases outside the gene matches. This CDR3 is CASSSQGFEKLFF. CDR3 nucleotides: TGTGCCAGCAGCTCACAGGGGTTTGAAAAACTGTTTTTT.

The chain is built from TRBV7-9 and TRBJ1-2; a weak D match, TRBD1 (6 bases). The ends were cut back, 5 bases at V and 4 bases at J, with 23 bases in the middle. The germline V gene encodes CDR1 SEHNR and CDR2 FQNEAQ (reference sequence). The CDR3 contains 17 residues. CDR3 residues: CASSGLGGRFLGYGYTF. In nucleotides, the CDR3 is TGTGCCAGCAGCGGACTGGGGGGCCGGTTTCTAGGCTATGGCTACACCTTC.

The gene calls are TRBV7-2 and TRBJ1-1, with D tentatively TRBD1 (5 bases). This CDR3 comprises 13 residues. The germline CDR1 and CDR2 sequences are SGHTA and FQGNSA. V dropped 6 bases and J dropped 7 bases, with 15 bases sitting between them. DNA of the CDR3: TGTGCCAGCAGTTCCTACATTGACAGTGAAGCTTTCTTT. Translation gives CASSSYIDSEAFF.

CDR3 region: CASSSTQETQYF. The CDR3 nucleotides read TGCGCCAGCAGCTCGACGCAAGAGACCCAGTACTTC. The V gene is TRBV5-1, the J gene TRBJ2-5; no clear D. V was trimmed by 3 bases and J by 2 bases, leaving 5 bases between them. The CDR3 covers 12 residues. In germline, CDR1 is SGHRS, CDR2 YFSETQ.

The chain uses TRBV6-5 and TRBJ2-7; no clear D. Trimming shortened V by 4 bases and J by 2 bases, and 12 bases separated the two germline ends. The CDR3 has 14 residues. The germline CDR1 and CDR2 sequences are MNHEY and SVGAGI. In DNA form, the CDR3 reads TGTGCCAGCAGTTCGCAGGTGAGAACCTACGAGCAGTACTTC. Encoded protein: CASSSQVRTYEQYF.

The J gene is TRBJ2-5, the V gene TRBV11-2; 9 nucleotides align to TRBD2. CDR3 length: 14 residues. J gave up 4 bases and V 3 bases, and 3 bases lay outside the gene matches. Germline CDR1 and CDR2: SGHAT and FQNNGV. CDR3 in amino acids: CASSFAGGRETQYF. The CDR3 DNA is TGTGCCAGCAGCTTCGCGGGAGGGCGAGAGACCCAGTACTTC.

The chain couples TRBV28 to TRBJ1-5, with no clear D. V gave up 6 bases and J gave up 2 bases, with 8 bases separating them. Looked up from germline, CDR1 is MDHEN and CDR2 is SYDVKM. CDR3 size: 13 residues. The CDR3 coding sequence is TGTGCCAGCAGAAACCAGGGCAATCAGCCCCAGCATTTT. Amino acids: CASRNQGNQPQHF.

V and J are TRBV5-1 and TRBJ2-2; 8 nucleotides line up with TRBD1. The CDR3 is 13 residues long. V was clipped by 2 bases and J by 6 bases; unmatched bases: 0. The germline V gene encodes CDR1 SGHRS and CDR2 YFSETQ. CDR3: CASSLQGAGELFF. Written as DNA, the CDR3 is TGCGCCAGCAGCTTACAGGGGGCCGGGGAGCTGTTTTTT.